Presented here are 19 T cell receptor beta chains from one specimen sequenced in a study of T-cell memory formation after mild COVID-19. A single record per CDR3 protein comes from TCRdb applying MiXCR to the 5' RACE reads. The table has a few hundred thousand distinct CDR3 sequences, roughly 23% seen once; the top ten hold approximately 13%. Sequenced material: PBMCs or a T cell subset sorted from them (not recorded which). These receptors all come from an adult woman who had mild COVID-19 (a few samples of this study predate the infection). Cell type and time point are not known.

CDR3 protein: CASSQEGLVAGEETQYF. The CDR3 DNA is TGCGCCAGCAGCCAAGAGGGTCTCGTAGCGGGAGAAGAGACCCAGTACTTC. The chain has TRBV4-3 and TRBJ2-5, with 9 positions matching TRBD2. Germline CDR1 is LGHNA and CDR2 is YSLEER. V shed 0 bases and J 3 bases; nucleotides not matched to a gene: 8. This CDR3 comprises 17 residues.

V is TRBV11-2 and J is TRBJ2-1, with D maybe TRBD2 (5 bases). This CDR3 region has 14 residues. Germline CDR1 is SGHAT and CDR2 is FQNNGV. Trimming stripped 4 bases from V and 6 bases from J, with 13 bases between. The CDR3 reads CASSSGPSSNEQFF. In DNA form, the CDR3 reads TGTGCCAGCAGCTCCGGACCTAGCAGCAATGAGCAGTTCTTC.

The chain has TRBV7-3 and TRBJ1-6; the D gene is possibly TRBD1 (5 bases). The germline V and J ends were trimmed by 5 bases and 7 bases, with 12 bases remaining between them. The V gene's germline CDR1 is SGHTA and CDR2 FQGTGA. The CDR3 has 14 residues. The CDR3 region has the DNA TGTGCCAGCAGCCCCCGGGGGGGGAATTCACCCCTCCACTTT. Its protein product is CASSPRGGNSPLHF.

A remark on this clonotype: Mismatch with germline at one junction end may stem from a read error. CDR3 sequence: CASSWDREEQYF. DNA for the CDR3: TGTGCAAGCAGCTGGGACAGGGAAGAGCAGTACTTC. The chain has TRBV5-6 and TRBJ2-7; 9 bases align to TRBD1. The CDR3 has 12 residues. CDR1 and CDR2 (germline): SGHDT, YYEEEE.

This clonotype came up a few times. The chain employs TRBV4-1 and TRBJ1-5; a possible D gene is TRBD1 (5 bases). Between the trimmed V and J ends, which lost 4 bases and 7 bases, there was a span of 20 bases. Looked up from germline, CDR1 is MGHRA and CDR2 is YSYEKL. The CDR3 covers 16 residues. CDR3 region: CASSPSTAGVKQPQHF. The CDR3 nucleotides are TGCGCCAGCAGCCCCTCCACGGCGGGGGTAAAACAGCCCCAGCATTTT.

The chain carries TRBV16 and TRBJ2-6; D remains unclear. Germline CDR1 KGHSY, CDR2 FQNENV. V was pared by 5 bases and J by 0 bases, with 11 bases between. This CDR3 is 16 amino acids long. CDR3 DNA sequence: TGTGCCAGCAGCAGCCGCCTTAGCTCTGGGGCCAACGTCCTGACTTTC. This translates into CASSSRLSSGANVLTF. Based on the CDR3 plus reference TRBV16 and TRBJ2-6, the full variable domain is GEEVAQTPKHLVRGEGQKAKLYCAPIKGHSYVFWYQQVLKNEFKFLISFQNENVFDETGMPKERFSAKCLPNSPCSLEIQATKLEDSAVYFCASSSRLSSGANVLTFGAGSRLTVL.

This clonotype was found many times. Written as DNA, the CDR3 is TGCAGTGCTAGAGTGGCTAGCGGGAGAACAGATACGCAGTATTTT. Protein sequence: CSARVASGRTDTQYF. V usage is TRBV20-1 and J usage is TRBJ2-3; TRBD2 matches 10 bases. Per the germline V gene, CDR1 is DFQATT and CDR2 is SNEGSKA (reference sequence). The CDR3 loop spans 15 amino acids. The V segment lost 1 base and the J segment 3 bases; nucleotides outside the gene matches: 4.

This clonotype has a handful of counts. The chain combines TRBV9 with TRBJ2-2, with a tentative D call TRBD1 (5 bases). Germline V gene lookup returns CDR1 SGDLS and CDR2 YYNGEE. V gave up 6 bases and J gave up 3 bases, with 12 bases separating them. CDR3 length: 14 amino acids. The CDR3 protein is CASKQGSDTGELFF. The DNA of the CDR3 is TGTGCCAGCAAGCAGGGAAGTGACACCGGGGAGCTGTTTTTT. Looking up the rest from reference TRBV9 and TRBJ2-2 gives the full variable domain: DSGVTQTPKHLITATGQRVTLRCSPRSGDLSVYWYQQSLDQGLQFLIQYYNGEERAKGNILERFSAQQFPDLHSELNLSSLELGDSALYFCASKQGSDTGELFFGEGSRLTVL.

The V call is TRBV9, the J call TRBJ2-7; D gene unclear. The germline V gene has CDR1 SGDLS and CDR2 YYNGEE. The CDR3 consists of 14 residues. V was pared by 2 bases and J by 2 bases, with 11 bases between. The CDR3 spells CASSVADWTYEQYF. The CDR3 nucleotides read TGTGCCAGCAGCGTCGCTGACTGGACCTACGAGCAGTACTTC.

The chain joins TRBV7-9 to TRBJ1-2; D gene uncertain. The germline gives CDR1 SEHNR, CDR2 FQNEAQ (reference sequence). Trimming removed 3 bases at V and 4 bases at J, with 9 bases between. The CDR3 extends over 13 amino acids. This CDR3 is CASSFEGFYGYTF. The CDR3 bases are TGTGCCAGCAGCTTTGAAGGGTTCTATGGCTACACCTTC. Variable domain in full (rest from reference TRBV7-9 and TRBJ1-2): DTGVSQNPRHKITKRGQNVTFRCDPISEHNRLYWYRQTLGQGPEFLTYFQNEAQLEKSRLLSDRFSAERPKGSFSTLEIQRTEQGDSAMYLCASSFEGFYGYTFGSGTRLTVV.

The chain uses TRBV18 and TRBJ1-2, with TRBD1 matching 9 bases. The V gene's germline CDR1 is KGHSH and CDR2 LQKENI. The CDR3 covers 14 residues. V was pared by 0 bases and J by 5 bases, with 1 base of the junction left unmatched. The CDR3 loop reads CASSPPGTGYGYTF. The CDR3 DNA follows: TGTGCCAGCTCACCACCGGGGACAGGGTATGGCTACACCTTC.

This sequence joins TRBV20-1 and TRBJ2-7; TRBD1 agrees at 9 bases. CDR3 length: 13 amino acids. Germline CDR1 and CDR2: DFQATT and SNEGSKA (reference sequence). Trimming at V came to 4 bases and at J to 2 bases, leaving 3 bases not matched to a gene. The CDR3 sequence: CSAMRDRAYEQYF. CDR3 nucleotide sequence: TGCAGTGCTATGCGGGACAGGGCCTACGAGCAGTACTTC.

This clonotype has more than one count but fewer than ten. The V gene is TRBV29-1, the J gene TRBJ2-4, with D hard to call. Germline-derived CDR1 and CDR2 are SQVTM and ANQGSEA. The CDR3 totals 12 residues. V was clipped by 4 bases and J by 7 bases, with 11 bases between them. CDR3 region: CSVVGVSNIQYF. The CDR3 bases are TGCAGCGTTGTAGGAGTCTCGAACATTCAGTACTTC.

There are a few counts of this clonotype. The CDR3 region has the DNA TGTGCCAGCAGCGACCGTACGGGGGGCGAGCAGTACTTC. This sequence encodes CASSDRTGGEQYF. The V and J genes are TRBV9 and TRBJ2-7; 7 bases align to TRBD2. The V gene's germline CDR1 is SGDLS and CDR2 YYNGEE. This CDR3 has 13 amino acids. With 3 bases clipped from V and 6 bases from J, the junction kept 6 bases outside the gene matches. The complete variable domain, with remaining parts taken from reference TRBV9 and TRBJ2-7, reads DSGVTQTPKHLITATGQRVTLRCSPRSGDLSVYWYQQSLDQGLQFLIQYYNGEERAKGNILERFSAQQFPDLHSELNLSSLELGDSALYFCASSDRTGGEQYFGPGTRLTVT.

This clonotype was detected only a few times. The chain carries TRBV4-3 and TRBJ2-1; D might be TRBD2 (5 bases). Germline V CDR1 and CDR2: LGHNA, YSLEER. This CDR3 comprises 14 residues. Trimming took off 0 bases at V and 3 bases at J, with 6 bases between the two ends. The CDR3 DNA is TGCGCCAGCAGCCAAGATGGAGGCTACAATGAGCAGTTCTTC. This encodes CASSQDGGYNEQFF.

This clonotype was detected only a few times. The chain joins TRBV6-5 to TRBJ2-1; 8 bases line up with TRBD2. Per germline, CDR1 MNHEY and CDR2 SVGAGI. V lost 7 bases to trimming and J lost 7 bases; unmatched junction nucleotides: 12. The CDR3 runs to 15 residues. CDR3 sequence (DNA): TGTGCCAGCACCCCCCGGGAGCTAGCGGGTAATGAGCAGTTCTTC. Residues: CASTPRELAGNEQFF.

The V call is TRBV12-2, the J call TRBJ2-1; the listed D gene, TRBD2, was not tested against the DNA. TRBV12-2 is recorded as a pseudogene. The CDR3 has 21 residues. The CDR3 region is CASRLPRGTSGLDSSYNEQFF. Written as DNA, the CDR3 is TGTGCAAGTCGCTTGCCACGCGGGACTAGCGGGCTGGACAGCTCCTACAATGAGCAGTTCTTC.

The chain employs TRBV9 and TRBJ1-1; perhaps TRBD1 as D (5 bases). The CDR3 totals 14 residues. The V gene lost 0 bases and the J gene lost 4 bases, with 10 bases spanning the gap. Germline values: CDR1 SGDLS, CDR2 YYNGEE. The DNA for the CDR3 is TGTGCCAGCAGCGTAGAAGGGGAAGGCACTGAAGCTTTCTTT. Protein sequence: CASSVEGEGTEAFF.

CDR3 loop: CASSLAGGHSVELFF. DNA for the CDR3: TGCGCCAGCAGCTTGGCCGGGGGCCACTCCGTGGAGCTGTTTTTT. This sequence joins TRBV5-1 and TRBJ2-2; D possibly uses TRBD1 or TRBD2 (6 bases each). The CDR3 spans 15 residues. The germline CDR1 and CDR2 sequences are SGHRS and YFSETQ. V lost 0 bases and J 10 bases, leaving 16 bases between the germline ends.